The TCR beta chain described here comes from a study of chemoradiotherapy in HPV16-positive cancers. Study-level findings and limits: The functional HPV-specific definition rests on just a couple of HPV16-positive patients.

Samples were taken several times over chemoradiotherapy. In regard to this clone: Its specificity is unknown.

The CDR3 has 15 amino acids. The germline CDR1 and CDR2 sequences are LNHDA and SQIVND (reference sequence). V lost 4 bases to trimming and J lost 2 bases, with 13 bases between them. Here immunoSEQ multiplex PCR was the method, and the copy in TCRdb shows in-frame clones only, minus some. The sample holds under 70,000 clones, over 85% seen once. The sequencing used blood, collected from a patient who underwent chemoradiotherapy. This clonotype was obtained from a human donor with HPV-associated anogenital cancer. This chain connects TRBV19 to TRBJ2-3; D may be TRBD1 (6 bases). The CDR3 is CASSTNRVTTDTQYF. The CDR3 region has the DNA TGTGCCAGTAGTACCAACAGGGTTACCACAGATACGCAGTATTTT.